These T cell receptor beta chains were read from a single sample in a study of T cell changes during pregnancy in multiple sclerosis. Measured with immunoSEQ multiplex PCR; TCRdb has only the in-frame clones, and not every one. The sample holds under 65,000 clones, 80% to 95% seen once. This material consisted of CD4+ T cells from peripheral blood mononuclear cells, taken after pregnancy. These receptors came from a female donor in good health, enrolled as a control in a pregnancy study. CDR3s include the opening cysteine and the closing phenylalanine or tryptophan. The D gene is left open where the match is weak. The size of a clone is reported for some rows only, either as once, few or many, or as a class for expanded clones.

d_call j_call clone_size v_call cdr3_nt cdr3_aa
TRBD1 TRBJ1-4 . TRBV9 TGTGCCAGCAGCGAGAGGACAGGGGGCGGGTCTAATGAAAAACTGTTTTTT CASSERTGGGSNEKLFF
. TRBJ1-1 . TRBV29-1 TGCAGCGTTGACCGACAGCTGAACACTGAAGCTTTCTTT CSVDRQLNTEAFF
TRBD2 TRBJ2-3 . TRBV19 TGTGCCAGTAGCAGAGCTGGGACTAGCGGGAGATCGGATACGCAGTATTTT CASSRAGTSGRSDTQYF
TRBD1 TRBJ2-7 . TRBV27 TGTGCCAGCAGTTCAAGGACAGGGGGCCTCTACTACGAGCAGTACTTC CASSSRTGGLYYEQYF
. TRBJ2-3 . TRBV5-1 TGCGCCAGCAGCTTGGATCTAGATACGCAGTATTTT CASSLDLDTQYF
TRBD1 TRBJ1-2 . TRBV19 TGTGCCAGTAGTATTATCGGGACAGGGGGCAACTATAGCTACACCTTC CASSIIGTGGNYSYTF
TRBD2 TRBJ2-1 . TRBV4-1 TGCGCCAGCAGCCAAGGGACTAGTCGTTACAATGAGCAGTTCTTC CASSQGTSRYNEQFF
. TRBJ2-7 . TRBV7-8 TGTGCCAGCAGCTTAATCCCTGCCTACGAGCAGTACTTC CASSLIPAYEQYF
. TRBJ2-5 . TRBV19 TGTGCCAGTAGTATAAACAGGGAAGAGACCCAGTACTTC CASSINREETQYF
TRBD1 TRBJ1-2 few TRBV2 TGTGCCAGCAGTGAAGGACAGGGAAGTTATACGTATGGCTACACCTTC CASSEGQGSYTYGYTF
TRBD1 TRBJ2-2 . TRBV19 TGTGCCAGTAGTCAAGCAGGGGGCACCGGGGAGCTGTTTTTT CASSQAGGTGELFF
TRBD2 TRBJ2-2 . TRBV27 TGTGCCAGCTTAGTCAGGACTAGCGGGAACACCGGGGAGCTGTTTTTT CASLVRTSGNTGELFF
TRBD2 TRBJ2-4 . TRBV2 TGTGCCAGCAGTGATGTACTAGCGGGAGCTCCGGTAGACATTCAGTACTTC CASSDVLAGAPVDIQYF
. TRBJ1-2 . TRBV6-1 TGTGCCAGCAGGGGGCAGGTCCCTAACTATGGCTACACCTTC CASRGQVPNYGYTF
. TRBJ2-3 . TRBV2 TGTGCCAGCAGTACCTTGCCCACGGGTACGCAGTATTTT CASSTLPTGTQYF
TRBD1 TRBJ2-1 . TRBV7-3 TGTGCCAGCAGCTTAGGGGGACAGGGTGGAAATGAGCAGTTCTTC CASSLGGQGGNEQFF
. TRBJ2-1 . TRBV5-1 TGCGCCAGCAGCTTGTTTCGGGGGGCTTACAATGAGCAGTTCTTC CASSLFRGAYNEQFF
. TRBJ2-3 . TRBV2 TGTGCCAGCAGGACTGGACTACTAGTAAGCACAGATACGCAGTATTTT CASRTGLLVSTDTQYF
TRBD1 TRBJ1-4 . TRBV10-2 TGCGCCAGCAGCCTTGACAGGGGAAAACTGTTTTTT CASSLDRGKLFF
TRBD2 TRBJ2-1 once TRBV7-8 TGTGCCAGCAGTCGGACTAGAGGGAATGAGCAGTTCTTC CASSRTRGNEQFF
. TRBJ1-6 . TRBV7-9 TGTGCCAGCAGCTCGAATACACGAAATTCACCCCTCCACTTT CASSSNTRNSPLHF
. TRBJ1-1 . TRBV30 TGTGCCTGGAGTGTATTCAGGGGCGGAAGGACTGAAGCTTTCTTT CAWSVFRGGRTEAFF
. TRBJ1-1 few TRBV6-4 TGTGCCAGCAGTGACTCGATAGGGGTCATGAACACTGAAGCTTTCTTT CASSDSIGVMNTEAFF
. TRBJ1-6 . TRBV18 TGTGCCAGCTCACCGACCGGGTCATATAATTCACCCCTCCACTTT CASSPTGSYNSPLHF
TRBD1 TRBJ1-1 . TRBV4-2 TGTGCCAGCACCCCCACAGGGGTAGGGACTGAAGCTTTCTTT CASTPTGVGTEAFF
. TRBJ2-3 . TRBV27 TGTGCCAGCCCTTCTCTCACAGATACGCAGTATTTT CASPSLTDTQYF
. TRBJ1-1 . TRBV6-1 TGTGCCAGCAGTCTAGGGGGGGTCACTGAAGCTTTCTTT CASSLGGVTEAFF
. TRBJ1-2 . TRBV21-1 TGTGCCAGCAGCAAAGGTCGAGCCTACCCAAACTATGGCTACACCTTC CASSKGRAYPNYGYTF
. TRBJ2-7 . TRBV30 TGTGCCTGGAGTGTACATGGTCTCCAGTACTTC CAWSVHGLQYF
. TRBJ2-1 . TRBV5-4 TGTGCCAGCAGCCCCCCAGGACAAAACTCCTACAATGAGCAGTTCTTC CASSPPGQNSYNEQFF